A selection of T cell receptor beta chains follows, all from one sample in a study of blood T cell repertoires in COVID-19. TCRdb keeps only in-frame clones here, not all; method: immunoSEQ multiplex PCR. Of nearly 300,000 clones in the sample, around 84% are singletons; the top ten hold over 1.1%. The material sequenced was peripheral blood. These receptors originate from a human donor with COVID-19, enrolled during active disease. The donor label of this sample is uncertain. CDR3s leave out the opening cysteine and the closing phenylalanine or tryptophan. Each record gives: CDR3 protein, clone size, V gene. Size is omitted from some rows. Given values are once, few, many or a class for expanded clones.

cdr3_aa: ASSVLADQGEQY; clone_size: few; v_call: TRBV19
cdr3_aa: ASQGNQPQH; clone_size: -; v_call: TRBV19
cdr3_aa: SVEQGGSTEAF; clone_size: few; v_call: TRBV29-1
cdr3_aa: ASSKPPLTEFLRLSGETQY; clone_size: -; v_call: TRBV21-1
cdr3_aa: ASSSPGLVGLEPFPDTQY; clone_size: -; v_call: TRBV5-1
cdr3_aa: ASSQEGLAGRYEQY; clone_size: -; v_call: TRBV4-1
cdr3_aa: ASSVGSSYEQY; clone_size: -; v_call: TRBV9
cdr3_aa: ASSTNRGSPLH; clone_size: once; v_call: TRBV19
cdr3_aa: ASSQDRCGTRGYGYT; clone_size: -; v_call: TRBV3-1/TRBV3-2
cdr3_aa: ASSEVRQSYEQY; clone_size: -; v_call: TRBV6-1
cdr3_aa: ASSPQGLHYEQY; clone_size: -; v_call: TRBV19
cdr3_aa: ASSQFPRDTEAF; clone_size: -; v_call: TRBV3-1/TRBV3-2
cdr3_aa: ASSYLSSGSASEQF; clone_size: -; v_call: TRBV6-5
cdr3_aa: ASRKTGVPNEQF; clone_size: -; v_call: TRBV5-4
cdr3_aa: SASDVNEQY; clone_size: -; v_call: TRBV20-1
cdr3_aa: ASSYSGGSGEDEQY; clone_size: -; v_call: TRBV6-5
cdr3_aa: ASSFRGAEQY; clone_size: -; v_call: TRBV5-6
cdr3_aa: ASTIPGWLETQY; clone_size: -; v_call: TRBV7-2
cdr3_aa: ASGSGGGGTYEQY; clone_size: -; v_call: TRBV5-6
cdr3_aa: ASRVRSGGTGELF; clone_size: -; v_call: TRBV19
cdr3_aa: SAGSTRGYT; clone_size: few; v_call: TRBV29-1
cdr3_aa: ASTPTSGRVIVETQY; clone_size: -; v_call: TRBV7-7
cdr3_aa: ASSLGGETEAF; clone_size: -; v_call: TRBV12-3/TRBV12-4
cdr3_aa: ASSLAGISTEAF; clone_size: -; v_call: TRBV5-1
cdr3_aa: ASSLLAGGSTDTQY; clone_size: -; v_call: TRBV11-2
cdr3_aa: ASSPGRGNEQF; clone_size: -; v_call: TRBV7-3
cdr3_aa: ASRRGTSHETQY; clone_size: -; v_call: TRBV6-5
cdr3_aa: AWTLGGLSTDTQY; clone_size: -; v_call: TRBV30
cdr3_aa: ASSFQPGTGNNEKLF; clone_size: -; v_call: TRBV5-1
cdr3_aa: ASSLRPGTALYNEQF; clone_size: -; v_call: TRBV7-2
cdr3_aa: ASSATTGGENTEAF; clone_size: -; v_call: TRBV11-2
cdr3_aa: AGGTTSYEQY; clone_size: -; v_call: TRBV28
cdr3_aa: ASSPLGLAGENEQF; clone_size: few; v_call: TRBV27
cdr3_aa: ASRIFATTTDTQY; clone_size: -; v_call: TRBV19
cdr3_aa: ASSLTPGHNEQF; clone_size: -; v_call: TRBV7-2
cdr3_aa: ASANDRGSTDTQY; clone_size: -; v_call: TRBV19
cdr3_aa: ASSITGRETQY; clone_size: -; v_call: TRBV12-3/TRBV12-4
cdr3_aa: ASSPSRMSDTQY; clone_size: -; v_call: TRBV3-1/TRBV3-2
cdr3_aa: AISLAGNSYNEQF; clone_size: -; v_call: TRBV10-3